These 17 T cell receptor beta chains came from one sample sequenced in a study of shared clonotypes between healthy human individuals. Sequencing was performed with immunoSEQ multiplex PCR; in TCRdb, only in-frame clones are kept and a portion is missing. This table has 470,000 or so clones, 81% appearing once. Sequencing was carried out using PBMCs. The receptors derive from a woman aged 35 to 49 in good health. Some clones in this sample may be carry-over from other donors' samples.

This clone has a single count. The chain has TRBV6-1 and TRBJ2-5, with 13 bases fitting TRBD2. With V trimmed by 10 bases and J by 1 base, 6 bases remained unmatched. Germline values: CDR1 MNHNS, CDR2 SASEGT. The CDR3 contains 15 residues. The CDR3 is CATTSGRAFQETQYF. DNA of the CDR3: TGTGCCACAACTAGCGGGAGGGCCTTCCAAGAGACCCAGTACTTC.

The gene calls are TRBV29-1 and TRBJ2-5; 8 positions agree with TRBD2. Trimming cost V 2 bases and J 4 bases; bases outside gene matches: 3. Germline lookup yields CDR1 SQVTM and CDR2 ANQGSEA. This CDR3 has 13 residues. CDR3 sequence: CSVEPTSGETQYF. In DNA, the CDR3 is TGCAGCGTTGAACCCACTAGCGGAGAGACCCAGTACTTC.

V is TRBV25-1 and J is TRBJ1-3, with D possibly matching TRBD1 (6 bases). The CDR3 runs 16 residues. Germline-derived CDR1 and CDR2 are MGHDK and SYGVNS. V dropped 4 bases and J dropped 0 bases, with 13 bases sitting between them. The CDR3 loop is CASSARRGGSGNTIYF. CDR3 DNA sequence: TGTGCCAGCAGTGCACGGCGAGGGGGCTCTGGAAACACCATATATTTT.

There are a few counts of this clone. The chain links TRBV5-6 to TRBJ1-2; D ambiguous. Trimming removed 1 base at V and 1 base at J, with 8 bases between. From germline, CDR1 is SGHDT and CDR2 YYEEEE. The CDR3 totals 14 residues. CDR3 in DNA: TGTGCCAGCAGCTTGAAACAGATTAACTATGGCTACACCTTC. The encoded protein is CASSLKQINYGYTF.

The chain joins TRBV4-3 to TRBJ2-3; D is possibly TRBD2 (6 bases). The V end was cut by 1 base, the J end by 5 bases, with 13 bases between. Germline CDR1 LGHNA, CDR2 YSLEER. The CDR3 runs to 15 residues. This CDR3 is CASSQVWVGGDTQYF. The CDR3 DNA follows: TGCGCCAGCAGCCAAGTGTGGGTGGGGGGAGATACGCAGTATTTT.

This chain links TRBV4-3 with TRBJ1-2, with TRBD1 matching 8 bases. V lost 9 bases, J lost 4 bases, and 10 bases stayed unmatched. The CDR3 is made up of 14 amino acids. The V gene's germline CDR1 is LGHNA and CDR2 YSLEER. The CDR3 DNA follows: TGCGCCAGTAGCTTGGACAGGGAGGTCTATGGCTACACCTTC. Protein product: CASSLDREVYGYTF.

The V and J genes are TRBV9 and TRBJ2-2; 8 bases agree with TRBD1. The length of the CDR3 is 15 residues. V lost 4 bases to trimming and J lost 4 bases; unmatched junction nucleotides: 6. Germline CDR1 and CDR2: SGDLS and YYNGEE. CDR3 residues: CASSPRTGFTGELFF. Here the CDR3 DNA reads TGTGCCAGCAGCCCTCGGACAGGGTTCACCGGGGAGCTGTTTTTT.

The table lists this clone with a count of one. The chain uses TRBV5-3 and TRBJ2-1; 9 bases fit TRBD1. TRBV5-3 is given ORF status, its function remaining uncertain. J gave up 5 bases and V 3 bases, and 15 bases lay outside the gene matches. The length of the CDR3 is 18 residues. This chain's CDR3 is CARSYSPLDRGRDNEQFF. As DNA, the CDR3 is TGTGCCAGAAGCTACTCGCCTTTGGACAGGGGAAGGGACAATGAGCAGTTCTTC.

A word on this clone: A single base is all that separates this from a far larger clone, so a read error is likely. The same CDR3 also results from other DNA sequences found in this sample. V gene TRBV11-2 combines with J gene TRBJ2-7; either TRBD1 or TRBD2 may supply D (6 bases each). CDR1 and CDR2 from the germline V gene are SGHAT and FQNNGV. The CDR3 sequence is 13 residues long. V was shortened by 4 bases and J by 12 bases, with 19 bases between the two germline ends. CDR3 loop: CASSSPGAGGRYF. The CDR3 region has the DNA TGTGCCAGCAGCTCCCCTGGAGCTGGGGGGCGGTACTTC.

To note about this clone: A far larger clone is just one base off, so this is likely a read error. CDR3 in DNA: TGTGCCAGCAGGATTCTTTCCCACGAGCAGTACTTC. As protein: CASRILSHEQYF. This sequence joins TRBV6-1 and TRBJ2-7; D is ambiguous. In germline, CDR1 is MNHNS, CDR2 SASEGT. V was trimmed by 6 bases and J by 5 bases, leaving 11 bases between them. This CDR3 has 12 amino acids.

The chain recombines TRBV28 with TRBJ1-1; possible D gene TRBD1, 6 bases. The V end lost 6 bases, the J end lost 9 bases, and 20 bases lay between the germline ends. Germline assignment: CDR1 MDHEN and CDR2 SYDVKM. The CDR3 length is 14 residues. The CDR3 is CASSYVGAQGKAFF. The DNA of the CDR3 is TGTGCCAGCAGCTACGTAGGGGCTCAGGGGAAAGCTTTCTTT.

This rearrangement joins TRBV7-3 to TRBJ2-6, with unresolved D. This CDR3 has 15 amino acids. V was clipped by 1 base and J by 1 base, with 5 bases between them. Per germline, CDR1 SGHTA and CDR2 FQGTGA. The CDR3 protein is CASSLRGSGANVLTF. CDR3 sequence (DNA): TGTGCCAGCAGCTTAAGGGGTTCTGGGGCCAACGTCCTGACTTTC.

This clone has just a few counts. Different DNA sequences within this sample yield the same CDR3. The J gene is TRBJ2-7, the V gene TRBV15; 8 bases align to TRBD2. With V trimmed by 0 bases and J by 4 bases, 8 bases remained unmatched. CDR1 is LNHNV and CDR2 is YYDKDF in the germline V gene (reference sequence). The CDR3 spans 16 residues. In DNA, the CDR3 is TGTGCCACCAGCAGAGATCTAACTAGCGGAACTTACGAGCAGTACTTC. This sequence encodes CATSRDLTSGTYEQYF.

This sequence joins TRBV6-1 and TRBJ2-5; D not certain. Trimming left V 6 bases short and J 2 bases short, with 4 bases between. Germline CDR1 MNHNS, CDR2 SASEGT. The CDR3 has 11 amino acids. Here the CDR3 reads CASRKQETQYF. The DNA for the CDR3 is TGTGCCAGCAGGAAACAAGAGACCCAGTACTTC.

As to this clone: This probably arose from a read error, given a far larger clone one base away. The rearrangement joins TRBV25-1 to TRBJ2-3; perhaps TRBD1 as D (6 bases). The J call could be wrong; TRBJ1-5 is a better fit for the DNA end. The germline gives CDR1 MGHDK, CDR2 SYGVNS. The CDR3 totals 15 residues. The chain's CDR3 is CASSERDRGADTQHF. For the CDR3, the DNA is TGTGCCAGCAGTGAACGGGATAGGGGGGCAGATACGCAGCATTTT.

This rearrangement joins TRBV11-2 to TRBJ2-5; 11 nucleotides agree with TRBD2. V was clipped by 5 bases and J by 4 bases; unmatched bases: 6. This CDR3 comprises 15 residues. The germline CDR1 and CDR2 sequences are SGHAT and FQNNGV. The CDR3 DNA reads as TGTGCCAGCAGCCTTAGCGGGAGGGCTTCAGAGACCCAGTACTTC. Translating gives CASSLSGRASETQYF.

V and J are TRBV4-1 and TRBJ2-7; D might be TRBD2 (6 bases). The CDR3 covers 15 residues. The germline gives CDR1 MGHRA, CDR2 YSYEKL. Trimming took 4 bases from V and 4 from J, leaving 17 bases between them. In nucleotides, the CDR3 is TGCGCCAGCAGCCCCCCCGGGGGTAGCGCATACGAGCAGTACTTC. Translated, it gives CASSPPGGSAYEQYF.